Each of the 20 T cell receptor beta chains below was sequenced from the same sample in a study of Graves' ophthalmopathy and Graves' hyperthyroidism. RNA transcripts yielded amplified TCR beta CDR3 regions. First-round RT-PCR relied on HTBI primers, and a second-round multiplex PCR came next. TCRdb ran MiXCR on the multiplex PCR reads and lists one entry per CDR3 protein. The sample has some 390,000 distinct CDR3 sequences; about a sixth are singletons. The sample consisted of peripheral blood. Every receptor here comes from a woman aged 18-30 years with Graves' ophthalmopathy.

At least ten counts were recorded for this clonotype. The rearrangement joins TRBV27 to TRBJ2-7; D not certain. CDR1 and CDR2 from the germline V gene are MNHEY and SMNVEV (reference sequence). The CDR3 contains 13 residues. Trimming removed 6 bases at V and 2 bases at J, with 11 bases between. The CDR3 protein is CASRTVGTYEQYF. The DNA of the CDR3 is TGTGCCAGCAGAACCGTGGGGACCTACGAGCAGTACTTC.

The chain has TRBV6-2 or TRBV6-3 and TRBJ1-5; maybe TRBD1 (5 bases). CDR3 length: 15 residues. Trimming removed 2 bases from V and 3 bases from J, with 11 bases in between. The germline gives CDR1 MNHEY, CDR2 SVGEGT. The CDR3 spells CASSYRQGHNQPQHF. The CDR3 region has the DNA TGTGCCAGCAGTTACCGCCAGGGTCACAATCAGCCCCAGCATTTT.

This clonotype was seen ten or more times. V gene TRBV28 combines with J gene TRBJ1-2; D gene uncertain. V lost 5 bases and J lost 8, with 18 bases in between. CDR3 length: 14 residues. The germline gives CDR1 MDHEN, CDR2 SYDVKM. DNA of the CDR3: TGTGCCAGCAGTCTCCCGGGGTCCGGAGGCGGCTACACCTTC. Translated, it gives CASSLPGSGGGYTF.

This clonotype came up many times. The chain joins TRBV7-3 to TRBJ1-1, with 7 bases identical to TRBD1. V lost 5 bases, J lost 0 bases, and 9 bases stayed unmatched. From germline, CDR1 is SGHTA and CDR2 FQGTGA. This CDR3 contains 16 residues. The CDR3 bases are TGTGCCAGCAGCCCCAGGGGAGGGGGCCTGAACACTGAAGCTTTCTTT. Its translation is CASSPRGGGLNTEAFF.

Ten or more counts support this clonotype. This chain's CDR3 is CASSVGASGLYEQYF. CDR3 nucleotides: TGTGCCAGCAGCGTAGGGGCTAGCGGGTTGTACGAGCAGTACTTC. This sequence joins TRBV9 and TRBJ2-7; 8 positions match TRBD2. The CDR3 runs to 15 residues. J gave up 4 bases and V 0 bases, and 6 bases lay outside the gene matches. Germline values: CDR1 SGDLS, CDR2 YYNGEE. The complete variable domain, with remaining parts taken from reference TRBV9 and TRBJ2-7, reads DSGVTQTPKHLITATGQRVTLRCSPRSGDLSVYWYQQSLDQGLQFLIQYYNGEERAKGNILERFSAQQFPDLHSELNLSSLELGDSALYFCASSVGASGLYEQYFGPGTRLTVT.

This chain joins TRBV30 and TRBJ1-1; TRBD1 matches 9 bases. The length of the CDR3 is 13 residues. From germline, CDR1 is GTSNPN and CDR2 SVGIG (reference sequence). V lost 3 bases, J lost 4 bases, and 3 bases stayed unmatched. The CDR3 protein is CAWRGTGTTEAFF. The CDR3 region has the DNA TGTGCCTGGAGGGGGACAGGGACCACTGAAGCTTTCTTT. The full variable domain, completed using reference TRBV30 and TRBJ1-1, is SQTIHQWPATLVQPVGSPLSLECTVEGTSNPNLYWYRQAAGRGLQLLFYSVGIGQISSEVPQNLSASRPQDRQFILSSKKLLLSDSGFYLCAWRGTGTTEAFFGQGTRLTVV.

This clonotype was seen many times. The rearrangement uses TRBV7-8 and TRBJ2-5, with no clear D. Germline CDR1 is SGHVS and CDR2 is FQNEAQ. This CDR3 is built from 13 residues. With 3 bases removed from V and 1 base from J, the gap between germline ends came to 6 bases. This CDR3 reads CASSFQPQETQYF. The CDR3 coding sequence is TGTGCCAGCAGCTTTCAGCCCCAAGAGACCCAGTACTTC.

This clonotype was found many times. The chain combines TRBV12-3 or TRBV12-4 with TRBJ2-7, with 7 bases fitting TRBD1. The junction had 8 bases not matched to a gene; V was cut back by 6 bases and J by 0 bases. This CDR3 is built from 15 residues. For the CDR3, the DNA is TGTGCCAGCAGACAAACCGGGACAGTCTCCTACGAGCAGTACTTC. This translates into CASRQTGTVSYEQYF.

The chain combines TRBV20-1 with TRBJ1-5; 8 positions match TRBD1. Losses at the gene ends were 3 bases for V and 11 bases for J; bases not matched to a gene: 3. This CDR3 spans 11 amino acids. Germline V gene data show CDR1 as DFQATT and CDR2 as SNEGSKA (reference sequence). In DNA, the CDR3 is TGCAGTGCTAGGAGGGGACAGGCCCAGCATTTT. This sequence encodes CSARRGQAQHF.

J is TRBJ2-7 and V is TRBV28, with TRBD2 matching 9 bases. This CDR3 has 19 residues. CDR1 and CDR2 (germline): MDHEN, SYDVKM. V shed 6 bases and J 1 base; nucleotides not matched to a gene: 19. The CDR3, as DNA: TGTGCCAGCAGCCGAGGGAAGGGGATCGCGGGAGGGCGGTCCTACGAGCAGTACTTC. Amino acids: CASSRGKGIAGGRSYEQYF. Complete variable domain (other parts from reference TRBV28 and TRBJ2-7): DVKVTQSSRYLVKRTGEKVFLECVQDMDHENMFWYRQDPGLGLRLIYFSYDVKMKEKGDIPEGYSVSREKKERFSLILESASTNQTSMYLCASSRGKGIAGGRSYEQYFGPGTRLTVT.

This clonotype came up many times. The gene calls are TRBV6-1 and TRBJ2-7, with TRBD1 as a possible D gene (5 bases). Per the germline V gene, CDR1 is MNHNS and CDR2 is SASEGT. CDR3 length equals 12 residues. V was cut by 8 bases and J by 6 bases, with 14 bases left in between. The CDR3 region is CASSPGFREQYF. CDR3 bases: TGTGCCAGCTCTCCAGGGTTCCGCGAGCAGTACTTC.

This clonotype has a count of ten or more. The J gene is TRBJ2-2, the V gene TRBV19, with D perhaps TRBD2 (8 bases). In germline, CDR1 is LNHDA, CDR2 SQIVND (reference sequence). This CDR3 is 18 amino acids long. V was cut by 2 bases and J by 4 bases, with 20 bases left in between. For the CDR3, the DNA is TGTGCCAGTAGTATAAGGGGGCCAGGAAGCGGGAGCACCGGGGAGCTGTTTTTT. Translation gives CASSIRGPGSGSTGELFF.

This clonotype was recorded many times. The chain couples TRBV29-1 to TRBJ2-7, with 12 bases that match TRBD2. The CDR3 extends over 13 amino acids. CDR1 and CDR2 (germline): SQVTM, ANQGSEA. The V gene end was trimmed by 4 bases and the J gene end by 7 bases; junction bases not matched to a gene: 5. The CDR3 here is CSVVTSGGGEQYF. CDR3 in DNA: TGCAGCGTTGTGACTAGCGGGGGCGGGGAGCAGTACTTC.

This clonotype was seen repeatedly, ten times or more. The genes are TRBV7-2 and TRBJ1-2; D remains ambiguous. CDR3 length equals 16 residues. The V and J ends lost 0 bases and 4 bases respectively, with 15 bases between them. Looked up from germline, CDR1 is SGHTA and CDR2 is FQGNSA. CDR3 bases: TGTGCCAGCAGCTTAGCGCGGGTCCCAAATTCCTATGGCTACACCTTC. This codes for CASSLARVPNSYGYTF.

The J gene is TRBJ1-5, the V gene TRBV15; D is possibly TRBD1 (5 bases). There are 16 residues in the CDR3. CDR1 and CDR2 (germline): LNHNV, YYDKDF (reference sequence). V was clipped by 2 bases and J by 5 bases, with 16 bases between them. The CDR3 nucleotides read TGTGCCACCAGCAGAAGGACACTAAAGTGGGATCAGCCCCAGCATTTT. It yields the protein CATSRRTLKWDQPQHF.

CDR3: CATSRGGDSPLHF. The CDR3 region has the DNA TGTGCCACCAGCAGAGGAGGGGATTCACCCCTCCACTTT. The rearrangement links TRBV15 to TRBJ1-6; D perhaps matches TRBD1 (5 bases). The CDR3 totals 13 residues. The germline V gene has CDR1 LNHNV and CDR2 YYDKDF (reference sequence). The V end was cut by 1 base, the J end by 8 bases, with 6 bases between.

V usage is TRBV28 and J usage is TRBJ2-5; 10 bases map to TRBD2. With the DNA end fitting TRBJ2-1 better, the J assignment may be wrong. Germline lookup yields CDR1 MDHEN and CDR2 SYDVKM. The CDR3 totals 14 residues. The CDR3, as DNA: TGTGCCAGCAAGGTAGGACTAGCGGTCTACGAGCAGTTCTTC. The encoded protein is CASKVGLAVYEQFF.

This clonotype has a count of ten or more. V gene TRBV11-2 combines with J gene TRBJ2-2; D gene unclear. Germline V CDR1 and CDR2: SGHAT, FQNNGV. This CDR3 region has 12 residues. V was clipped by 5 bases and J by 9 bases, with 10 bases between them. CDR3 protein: CASSTSRWELFF. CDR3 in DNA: TGTGCCAGCAGCACGTCCCGTTGGGAGCTGTTTTTT.

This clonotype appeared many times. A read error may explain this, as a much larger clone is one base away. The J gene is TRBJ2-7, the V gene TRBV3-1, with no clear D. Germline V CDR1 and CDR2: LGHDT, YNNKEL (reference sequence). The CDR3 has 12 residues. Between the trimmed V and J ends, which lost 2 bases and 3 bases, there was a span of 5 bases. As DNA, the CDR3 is TGTGCCAGCAGCCAAAAAGGCTACGAGCAGTACTTC. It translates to CASSQKGYEQYF.

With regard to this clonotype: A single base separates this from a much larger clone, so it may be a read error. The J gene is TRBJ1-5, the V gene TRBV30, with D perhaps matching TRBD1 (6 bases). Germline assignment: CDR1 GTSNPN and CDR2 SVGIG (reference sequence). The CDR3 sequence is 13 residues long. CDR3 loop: CAWNSLDGQPRHF. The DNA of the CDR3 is TGTGCCTGGAATTCACTCGACGGACAGCCCCGGCATTTT.